This TCR beta chain was captured by sequencing in a study of OX40 agonist ivuxolimab in advanced cancers. Study at large: With a range of 23 to 79, age averaged 60 years, and approximately 83% were male.

Turning to this clone: The antigen remains unidentified.

Study-wide findings and caveats: Researchers report that CD8+ T cells had, on average, more expanded clones than CD4+. Partial responders at 0.1-3.0 mg/kg showed near-lowest clonal expansion.

The method was immunoSEQ multiplex PCR; TCRdb's version includes in-frame clones alone and lacks a portion of them. The data hold about 70,000 clones, with about 85% observed a single time. Germline V gives CDR1 MRHNA, CDR2 SNTAGT. The CDR3 consists of 16 residues. Trimming took off 3 bases at V and 4 bases at J, with 16 bases between the two ends. This sample comprised CD4+ or CD8+ T cells sorted from blood, obtained in a trial of the OX40 agonist ivuxolimab. The source of this sequence is an adult with an advanced solid tumor such as melanoma, head and neck, liver or kidney cancer. The chain couples TRBV6-4 to TRBJ2-1, with unresolved D. The CDR3 is CASSEGPLSPYNEQFF. The CDR3 region has the DNA TGTGCCAGCAGTGAAGGCCCACTTTCCCCATACAATGAGCAGTTCTTC.